Described below is a single T cell receptor beta chain sequence and its context. With 60 Vbeta and 13 Jbeta primers, the PCR was carried out. Sequenced by immunoSEQ multiplex PCR; TCRdb stores in-frame clones only, minus some. The data include about 170,000 clones; the top ten clones carry around 0.79%. The data were obtained in a study of cytomegalovirus exposure and HLA in healthy donors. This CDR3 comprises 15 residues. Germline V gives CDR1 GTSNPN, CDR2 SVGIG (reference sequence). Trimming removed 3 bases from V and 3 bases from J, with 15 bases in between. Material: PBMCs. The receptor's source is a woman aged 18-35 years in good health and CMV-seropositive. The V call is TRBV30, the J call TRBJ1-5; weak D call: TRBD1 (6 bases). Here the CDR3 DNA reads TGTGCCTGGAGAACTTCCGGGACACCCAATCAGCCCCAGCATTTT. Encoded protein: CAWRTSGTPNQPQHF.